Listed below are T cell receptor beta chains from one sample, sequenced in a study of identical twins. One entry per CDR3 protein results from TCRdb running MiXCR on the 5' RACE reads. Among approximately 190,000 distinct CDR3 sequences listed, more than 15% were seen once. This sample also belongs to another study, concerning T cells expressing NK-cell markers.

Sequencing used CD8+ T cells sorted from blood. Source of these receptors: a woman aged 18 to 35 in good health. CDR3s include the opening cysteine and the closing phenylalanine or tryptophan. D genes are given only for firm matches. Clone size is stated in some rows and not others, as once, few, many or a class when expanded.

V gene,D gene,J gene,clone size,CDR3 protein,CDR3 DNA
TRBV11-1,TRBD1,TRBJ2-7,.,CASSSAGTGGDSPYEQYF,TGTGCCAGCAGCTCGGCCGGGACAGGGGGCGATAGCCCCTACGAGCAGTACTTC
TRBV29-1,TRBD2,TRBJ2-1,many,CSVEEGLAGPFF,TGCAGCGTTGAAGAAGGACTAGCGGGACCGTTCTTC
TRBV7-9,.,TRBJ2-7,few,CASTSSGASYEQYF,TGTGCCAGCACCTCCTCCGGTGCCTCCTACGAGCAGTACTTC
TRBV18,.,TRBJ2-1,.,CASSPSEGIWNEQFF,TGTGCCAGCTCACCATCAGAGGGGATTTGGAATGAGCAGTTCTTC
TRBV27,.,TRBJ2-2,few,CASSLWATGELFF,TGTGCCAGCAGTTTATGGGCGACCGGGGAGCTGTTTTTT
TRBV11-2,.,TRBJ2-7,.,CASSLSESYEQYF,TGTGCCAGCAGCTTAAGTGAGTCCTACGAGCAGTACTTC
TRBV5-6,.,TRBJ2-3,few,CASSSRLDTQYF,TGTGCCAGCAGCTCTAGATTAGATACGCAGTATTTT
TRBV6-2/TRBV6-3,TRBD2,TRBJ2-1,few,CASSVGTSKMNEQFF,TGTGCCAGCAGCGTCGGGACTAGCAAAATGAATGAGCAGTTCTTC
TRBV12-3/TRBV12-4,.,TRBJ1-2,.,CASSFGTEVQGYTF,TGTGCCAGCAGTTTCGGGACTGAAGTCCAGGGCTACACCTTC
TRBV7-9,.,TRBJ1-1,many,CAGPGDMNTEAFF,TGTGCCGGACCAGGAGACATGAACACTGAAGCTTTCTTT
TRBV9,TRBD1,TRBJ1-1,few,CASGTGVTEAFF,TGTGCCTCCGGGACAGGGGTTACTGAAGCTTTCTTT
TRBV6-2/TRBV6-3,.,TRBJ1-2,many,CASTPTDLGGYTF,TGTGCCAGCACCCCGACAGACCTGGGAGGCTACACCTTC
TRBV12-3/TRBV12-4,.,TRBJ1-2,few,CASSPFPGGNYGYTF,TGTGCCAGCAGTCCATTTCCGGGGGGTAACTATGGCTACACCTTC
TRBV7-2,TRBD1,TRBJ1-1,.,CASSFWTGTEAFF,TGTGCCAGCAGCTTCTGGACAGGGACTGAAGCTTTCTTT
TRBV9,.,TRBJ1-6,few,CASKSGSNSPLHF,TGTGCCAGCAAATCTGGCTCCAATTCACCCCTCCACTTT
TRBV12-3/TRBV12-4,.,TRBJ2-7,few,CASSSQGLEQYF,TGTGCCAGCAGTTCTCAGGGGCTCGAGCAGTACTTC
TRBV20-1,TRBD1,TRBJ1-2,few,CSSLSQGALNYGYTF,TGCAGTTCCCTATCACAGGGGGCGTTAAACTATGGCTACACCTTC
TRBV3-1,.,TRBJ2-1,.,CASSPPLADLYNEQFF,TGTGCCAGCAGCCCCCCTCTAGCTGACCTATACAATGAGCAGTTCTTC
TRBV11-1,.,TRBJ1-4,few,CASSSLGDTGWDGEKLFF,TGTGCCAGCAGCTCGCTAGGAGACACAGGGTGGGATGGCGAAAAACTGTTTTTT
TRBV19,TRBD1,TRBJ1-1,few,CASSATGSTEAFF,TGTGCCAGTAGTGCGACAGGGAGCACTGAAGCTTTCTTT
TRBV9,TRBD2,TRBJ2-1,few,CASSGSSGRSYNEQFF,TGTGCCAGCAGCGGCTCTAGCGGTCGTTCCTACAATGAGCAGTTCTTC
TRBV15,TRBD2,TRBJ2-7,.,CATSRDTTGGLADHEQYF,TGTGCCACCAGCAGAGATACAACCGGAGGACTAGCGGACCACGAGCAGTACTTC
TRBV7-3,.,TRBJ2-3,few,CASSKLGTTDTQYF,TGTGCCAGCAGTAAGCTGGGGACCACAGATACGCAGTATTTT
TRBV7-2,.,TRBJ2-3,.,CASSLLGTLPDTQYF,TGTGCCAGCAGCTTACTCGGGACCCTGCCCGATACGCAGTATTTT
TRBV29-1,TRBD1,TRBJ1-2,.,CSVDYGTGRELEGYTF,TGCAGCGTTGATTATGGGACAGGAAGGGAGCTGGAGGGCTACACCTTC
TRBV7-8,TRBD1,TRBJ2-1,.,CASSLVTGGADEQFF,TGTGCCAGCAGCTTAGTGACAGGGGGCGCGGATGAGCAGTTCTTC
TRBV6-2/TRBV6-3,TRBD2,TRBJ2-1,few,CATSRGGRPLYNEQFF,TGTGCCACGAGTCGGGGGGGGAGACCCCTCTACAATGAGCAGTTCTTC
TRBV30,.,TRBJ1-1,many,CACKGHVGEAFF,TGTGCCTGCAAGGGGCACGTCGGTGAAGCTTTCTTT
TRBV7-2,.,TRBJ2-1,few,CASSAGTFQFF,TGTGCCAGCAGTGCCGGGACTTTCCAGTTCTTC
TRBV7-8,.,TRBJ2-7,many,CASSLGRGYEQYF,TGTGCCAGCAGCTTGGGCAGGGGATACGAGCAGTACTTC
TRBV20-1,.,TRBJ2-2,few,CSARDLQGVELFF,TGCAGTGCTAGAGATCTGCAGGGTGTGGAGCTGTTTTTT